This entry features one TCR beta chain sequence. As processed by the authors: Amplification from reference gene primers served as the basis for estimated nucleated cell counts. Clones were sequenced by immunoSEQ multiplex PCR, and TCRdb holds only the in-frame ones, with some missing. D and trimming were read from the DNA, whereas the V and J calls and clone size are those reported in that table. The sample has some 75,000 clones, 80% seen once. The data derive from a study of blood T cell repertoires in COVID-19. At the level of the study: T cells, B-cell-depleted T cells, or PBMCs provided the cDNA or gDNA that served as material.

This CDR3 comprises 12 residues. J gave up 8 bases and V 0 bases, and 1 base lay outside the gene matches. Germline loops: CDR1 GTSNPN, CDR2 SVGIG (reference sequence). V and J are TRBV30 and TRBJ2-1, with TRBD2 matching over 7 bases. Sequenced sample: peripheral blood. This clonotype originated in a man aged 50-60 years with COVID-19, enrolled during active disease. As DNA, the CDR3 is TGTGCCTGGAGTGTACGGGGGGATGAGCAGTTCTTC. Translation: CAWSVRGDEQFF.